This TCR beta chain is drawn from a study of blood T cell repertoires in COVID-19. CDR1 and CDR2 from the germline V gene are MGHRA and YSYEKL. The CDR3 sequence is 13 residues long. The ends were cut back, 4 bases at V and 11 bases at J, with 15 bases in the middle. Original analysis: Estimates of nucleated cell counts were drawn from the amplification of reference gene primers. Only in-frame clones appear in the TCRdb table, and some are missing; sequencing was by immunoSEQ multiplex PCR. Clonal size and the V and J genes are those of that table, whereas D and trimming came from the DNA. The sample carries some 190,000 clones, about 88% recorded once.

Sequenced input: PBMCs or T cells enriched from blood (not recorded which). This clonotype was obtained from a woman in her thirties or forties with acute COVID-19. The chain links TRBV4-1 to TRBJ2-1; D is perhaps TRBD1 (5 bases). In nucleotides, the CDR3 is TGCGCCAGCAGCCCCGTTATGGACATTAAGCAGTTCTTC. This codes for CASSPVMDIKQFF.